These 30 T cell receptor beta chains were all obtained from the same sample, sequenced in a study of regulatory T cells in long-lasting Graves disease. Stated time point: persistent/refractory GD, antithyroid drugs over 5 years with positive TRAb. RNA isolated from PBMCs was used to make the TCR library. CDR3-region Arm-PCR and iRepertoire HTBI primers produced the TCR beta libraries. TCRdb reprocessed the multiplex PCR reads with MiXCR, giving one entry per CDR3 protein. The sample shows over 450,000 distinct CDR3 sequences, around a fifth of them seen only once. The sample here was peripheral blood mononuclear cells (PBMCs), taken when the disease was refractory, from a patient treated with antithyroid drugs. All receptors come from a female donor with Graves disease.

V is TRBV6-1 and J is TRBJ2-6, with D maybe TRBD1 (6 bases). Germline V gene sequence: CDR1 MNHNS, CDR2 SASEGT. The CDR3 loop spans 17 amino acids. V lost 3 bases and J lost 0, with 12 bases in between. The CDR3 DNA sequence: TGTGCCAGCAGTGACCAGGGGCTACTCTCTGGGGCCAACGTCCTGACTTTC. Amino acids: CASSDQGLLSGANVLTF.

This clonotype was counted ten times or more. The V call is TRBV19, the J call TRBJ1-4, with D possibly matching TRBD1 (6 bases). The CDR3 contains 15 residues. Trimming pared 6 bases from V and 5 bases from J, leaving 16 bases between. Germline CDR1 reads LNHDA; CDR2 reads SQIVND (reference sequence). The CDR3 protein is CASSPTGQGNEKLFF. The CDR3 region has the DNA TGTGCCAGTAGCCCCACGGGGCAGGGGAATGAAAAACTGTTTTTT.

This clonotype was detected ten times or more. The V call is TRBV3-1, the J call TRBJ1-4; D is perhaps TRBD1 (5 bases). The CDR3 sequence is 15 residues long. Germline CDR1 reads LGHDT; CDR2 reads YNNKEL (reference sequence). Trimming left V 5 bases short and J 7 bases short, with 17 bases between. The CDR3 region has the DNA TGTGCCAGCAGCGGACCTGATATTAGGGGTGAAAAACTGTTTTTT. The encoded protein is CASSGPDIRGEKLFF.

This clonotype was recorded at least ten times. The chain has TRBV30 and TRBJ2-7, with D perhaps matching TRBD1 (7 bases). The germline V gene encodes CDR1 GTSNPN and CDR2 SVGIG (reference sequence). Deletions cut 5 bases from V and 4 bases from J, with 12 bases between. CDR3 length: 12 amino acids. In DNA, the CDR3 is TGTGCCTGGGCGGGACAGCCGTACGAGCAGTACTTC. Translating it yields CAWAGQPYEQYF.

This clonotype showed up many times. J is TRBJ2-7 and V is TRBV5-4; tentatively, D is TRBD2 (6 bases). Trimming took off 3 bases at V and 4 bases at J, with 14 bases between the two ends. Germline V lookup: CDR1 SGHNT, CDR2 YYREEE (reference sequence). This CDR3 is 14 amino acids long. Here the CDR3 reads CASSSGGGVYEQYF. The CDR3 DNA is TGTGCCAGCAGCTCGGGTGGAGGGGTATACGAGCAGTACTTC.

This clonotype was observed many times. The rearrangement links TRBV7-9 to TRBJ1-2; no clear D. The CDR3 has 13 amino acids. V was pared by 4 bases and J by 7 bases, with 13 bases between. Germline V lookup: CDR1 SEHNR, CDR2 FQNEAQ (reference sequence). CDR3 sequence (DNA): TGTGCCAGCAGCTACGGACCTGAGGCTGGCTACACCTTC. This translates into CASSYGPEAGYTF. Variable domain in full (rest from reference TRBV7-9 and TRBJ1-2): DTGVSQNPRHKITKRGQNVTFRCDPISEHNRLYWYRQTLGQGPEFLTYFQNEAQLEKSRLLSDRFSAERPKGSFSTLEIQRTEQGDSAMYLCASSYGPEAGYTFGSGTRLTVV.

This chain uses TRBV12-3 or TRBV12-4 with TRBJ2-6; no definite D call. V gave up 1 base and J gave up 0 bases, with 10 bases separating them. CDR3 length: 17 residues. The CDR3 DNA reads as TGTGCCAGCAGTTTAGTTACCGCGAACTCTGGGGCCAACGTCCTGACTTTC. Its translation is CASSLVTANSGANVLTF.

This clonotype has at least ten counts. The V gene is TRBV29-1, the J gene TRBJ2-5; D is undetermined. CDR1 SQVTM and CDR2 ANQGSEA come from the germline V gene. Trimming cost V 6 bases and J 4 bases, with 18 bases left between them. The CDR3 consists of 14 residues. The CDR3 DNA reads TGCAGCGTCTCAACCCACCTCCCCCGAGAGACCCAGTACTTC. Its translation: CSVSTHLPRETQYF.

This clonotype was detected a few times. The genes are TRBV19 and TRBJ1-2, with TRBD1 matching over 8 bases. In germline, CDR1 is LNHDA, CDR2 SQIVND (reference sequence). The CDR3 is made up of 17 amino acids. V trimming: 9 bases; J trimming: 3 bases; junction bases outside the gene matches: 18. CDR3 region: CARRDIKRDRRYYGYTF. CDR3 bases: TGTGCCAGAAGAGACATTAAAAGGGACAGGAGATACTATGGCTACACCTTC.

This clonotype showed up many times. The J gene is TRBJ1-5, the V gene TRBV6-1, with TRBD1 identical over 8 bases. This CDR3 is built from 14 residues. Germline assignment: CDR1 MNHNS and CDR2 SASEGT. Trimming at V came to 6 bases and at J to 7 bases, leaving 8 bases not matched to a gene. CDR3 nucleotide sequence: TGTGCCAGCAGCCTGACAGGGGACAGCCAGCCCCAGCATTTT. Amino acids: CASSLTGDSQPQHF.

The chain joins TRBV6-5 to TRBJ1-5; D is unclear. Germline CDR1 and CDR2: MNHEY and SVGAGI. V dropped 2 bases and J dropped 4 bases, with 6 bases sitting between them. The length of the CDR3 is 13 residues. The CDR3 region is CASSYERNQPQHF. The CDR3 nucleotides are TGTGCCAGCAGTTACGAGAGAAATCAGCCCCAGCATTTT.

The sample holds a few counts of this clonotype. One junction end does not reproduce the germline sequence, and a read error may be involved. The chain joins TRBV3-1 to TRBJ2-1; D unresolved. Per the germline V gene, CDR1 is LGHDT and CDR2 is YNNKEL (reference sequence). This CDR3 comprises 15 residues. CDR3 coding DNA: TGTGCCAGCAGCCATCCTGTCGACTCCAACAATGAGCAGTTCTTC. Amino acids: CASSHPVDSNNEQFF.

In DNA, the CDR3 is TGTGCCAGCAGCCAAAGGACTAGCGGAGGGGAAGATGAGCAGTTCTTC. As protein: CASSQRTSGGEDEQFF. The chain recombines TRBV7-9 with TRBJ2-1; 10 nucleotides agree with TRBD2. CDR1 is SEHNR and CDR2 is FQNEAQ in the germline V gene (reference sequence). The CDR3 spans 16 residues. After removal of 5 bases from V and 8 bases from J, the junction contained 12 bases not matched to a gene. The whole variable domain, remainder taken from reference TRBV7-9 and TRBJ2-1, is DTGVSQNPRHKITKRGQNVTFRCDPISEHNRLYWYRQTLGQGPEFLTYFQNEAQLEKSRLLSDRFSAERPKGSFSTLEIQRTEQGDSAMYLCASSQRTSGGEDEQFFGPGTRLTVL.

The table lists this clonotype with many counts. The chain employs TRBV11-3 and TRBJ1-2; unclear D gene. V shed 4 bases and J shed 3 bases, with 15 bases lying between them. Germline CDR1 reads SGHNT; CDR2 reads YENEEA. The CDR3 spans 15 residues. The CDR3 DNA is TGTGCCAGCAGCTACGGAGGTGGGGAGTACTATGGCTACACCTTC. Amino acids: CASSYGGGEYYGYTF. Variable domain in full (rest from reference TRBV11-3 and TRBJ1-2): EAGVVQSPRYKIIEKKQPVAFWCNPISGHNTLYWYLQNLGQGPELLIRYENEEAVDDSQLPKDRFSAERLKGVDSTLKIQPAELGDSAVYLCASSYGGGEYYGYTFGSGTRLTVV.

This clonotype was found a few times. The V call is TRBV5-1, the J call TRBJ2-5; D call uncertain. The germline V gene has CDR1 SGHRS and CDR2 YFSETQ. This CDR3 contains 13 residues. Trimming shortened V by 4 bases and J by 5 bases, and 12 bases separated the two germline ends. The CDR3 sequence is CASSPDKWETQYF. The CDR3 nucleotides read TGCGCCAGCAGCCCCGACAAATGGGAGACCCAGTACTTC.

DNA for the CDR3: TGTGCCAGCAGTCCCCTAGACAGGGGGCGGTCCAGAGAGGATGGCTACACCTTC. Translated: CASSPLDRGRSREDGYTF. V usage is TRBV27 and J usage is TRBJ1-2; 10 bases are shared with TRBD1. Germline CDR1 MNHEY, CDR2 SMNVEV (reference sequence). The CDR3 is 18 amino acids. The V gene end was trimmed by 5 bases and the J gene end by 6 bases; junction bases not matched to a gene: 18.

This clonotype was observed a handful of times. The chain joins TRBV19 to TRBJ2-2; tentatively, D is TRBD2 (6 bases). V gave up 6 bases and J gave up 3 bases, with 8 bases separating them. This CDR3 is 13 amino acids long. Germline V gene data show CDR1 as LNHDA and CDR2 as SQIVND (reference sequence). This CDR3 reads CASRWGDTGELFF. Here the CDR3 DNA reads TGTGCCAGTAGATGGGGGGACACCGGGGAGCTGTTTTTT.

This clonotype was detected many times. The genes are TRBV10-3 and TRBJ1-1; D gene uncertain. Deletions cut 0 bases from V and 0 bases from J, with 8 bases between. The CDR3 covers 15 residues. CDR1 and CDR2 (germline): ENHRY, SYGVKD. Written as DNA, the CDR3 is TGTGCCATCAGTGAGTCGGAGCCTTTGAACACTGAAGCTTTCTTT. It specifies CAISESEPLNTEAFF.

This clonotype was counted at least ten times. The chain carries TRBV10-3 and TRBJ1-6; no clear D. Trimming removed 4 bases at V and 0 bases at J, with 7 bases between. The CDR3 contains 15 residues. Germline lookup yields CDR1 ENHRY and CDR2 SYGVKD. For the CDR3, the DNA is TGTGCCATCAGTGCAGGAAGCTCCTATAATTCACCCCTCCACTTT. Encoded protein: CAISAGSSYNSPLHF.

Many counts were recorded for this clonotype. The chain employs TRBV2 and TRBJ2-2, with D tentatively TRBD1 (6 bases). This CDR3 has 14 amino acids. Trimming removed 7 bases at V and 0 bases at J, with 9 bases between. CDR1 SNHLY and CDR2 FYNNEI come from the germline V gene. CDR3 in DNA: TGTGCCAGCATGGACAGCACGAACACCGGGGAGCTGTTTTTT. This codes for CASMDSTNTGELFF.

For this clonotype: A read error likely explains this, since a far larger clone differs by one base. The DNA of the CDR3 is TGTGCCAGCAGCTTCCCCGGGCCTGACAGGGCCGGGGCCAACGTCCTGACTTTC. It codes for CASSFPGPDRAGANVLTF. The rearrangement joins TRBV7-2 to TRBJ2-6; 7 nucleotides agree with TRBD1. The CDR3 sequence is 18 residues long. Germline loops: CDR1 SGHTA, CDR2 FQGNSA. J gave up 4 bases and V 3 bases, and 12 bases lay outside the gene matches.

In this sample, this clonotype turned up many times. The V and J genes are TRBV2 and TRBJ2-7; 11 bases are a match to TRBD1. CDR3 length: 16 amino acids. Germline V gives CDR1 SNHLY, CDR2 FYNNEI. V shed 1 base, J shed 6 bases, and the junction held 8 bases outside the gene matches. The CDR3, as DNA: TGTGCCAGCAGTGAAGTGTCCGGACAGGGGGCGGTCGAGCAGTACTTC. This translates into CASSEVSGQGAVEQYF.

This clonotype was recorded a few times. J is TRBJ1-3 and V is TRBV5-1; no definite D call. Looked up from germline, CDR1 is SGHRS and CDR2 is YFSETQ. The CDR3 sequence is 16 residues long. The V end was cut by 4 bases, the J end by 8 bases, with 22 bases between. The CDR3 here is CASSPRAPGPRDTIYF. DNA for the CDR3: TGCGCCAGCAGCCCCCGGGCGCCGGGTCCAAGGGACACCATATATTTT.

Worth noting for this clonotype: A read error may be the cause here, since a much bigger clone is one base away. The chain recombines TRBV7-9 with TRBJ1-4, with unresolved D. The CDR3 is made up of 12 amino acids. Germline V CDR1 and CDR2: SEHNR, FQNEAQ (reference sequence). The CDR3 reads CASAALNERLFF. The CDR3 DNA follows: TGTGCCAGCGCAGCCCTTAATGAAAGACTGTTTTTT.

This clonotype turned up a few times. The rearrangement uses TRBV11-3 and TRBJ1-1; D uncertain. V shed 2 bases and J shed 6 bases, with 10 bases lying between them. The germline CDR1 and CDR2 sequences are SGHNT and YENEEA. The CDR3 is 13 residues long. The CDR3 bases are TGTGCCAGCAGCTTACACAGAGACTCTGAAGCTTTCTTT. Translating it yields CASSLHRDSEAFF. The entire variable domain, with the rest obtained from reference TRBV11-3 and TRBJ1-1, is as follows: EAGVVQSPRYKIIEKKQPVAFWCNPISGHNTLYWYLQNLGQGPELLIRYENEEAVDDSQLPKDRFSAERLKGVDSTLKIQPAELGDSAVYLCASSLHRDSEAFFGQGTRLTVV.

This clonotype was detected only a few times. The V call is TRBV25-1, the J call TRBJ2-7; a weak D match, TRBD2 (6 bases). The CDR3 contains 14 residues. Trimming stripped 6 bases from V and 1 base from J, with 13 bases between. Germline CDR1 is MGHDK and CDR2 is SYGVNS. The CDR3 spells CASSVLGRSYEQYF. CDR3 nucleotide sequence: TGTGCCAGCAGCGTCCTGGGGAGGTCCTACGAGCAGTACTTC.

Ten or more counts support this clonotype. CDR3 DNA: TGTGCCAGCAGTTTATCGGTGGGGACAGGGGAGGTCTATGGCTACACCTTC. As protein: CASSLSVGTGEVYGYTF. The chain carries TRBV27 and TRBJ1-2, with 10 bases that match TRBD1. The J segment lost 4 bases and the V segment lost 0 bases, leaving 8 bases of the junction unmatched. CDR3 size: 17 residues. Germline V gives CDR1 MNHEY, CDR2 SMNVEV (reference sequence).

The chain joins TRBV18 to TRBJ2-1, with D perhaps assigned TRBD1 or TRBD2 (7 bases each). Trimming stripped 1 base from V and 5 bases from J, with 15 bases between. The CDR3 covers 16 residues. Germline CDR1 is KGHSH and CDR2 is LQKENI. CDR3 in amino acids: CASSPRRGGSHNEQFF. For the CDR3, the DNA is TGTGCCAGCTCACCACGCAGGGGGGGTTCCCACAATGAGCAGTTCTTC.

In its sample, this clonotype was seen a few times. V is TRBV29-1 and J is TRBJ2-4, with TRBD2 matching 8 bases. J was trimmed by 6 bases and V by 6 bases; bases with no gene match: 10. This CDR3 is 14 amino acids long. CDR1 is SQVTM, CDR2 ANQGSEA, per germline. The CDR3 is CSVATGLVGNIQYF. As DNA, the CDR3 is TGCAGCGTGGCTACGGGACTAGTTGGAAACATTCAGTACTTC. The full variable domain, its missing parts supplied by reference TRBV29-1 and TRBJ2-4, is SAVISQKPSRDICQRGTSLTIQCQVDSQVTMMFWYRQQPGQSLTLIATANQGSEATYESGFVIDKFPISRPNLTFSTLTVSNMSPEDSSIYLCSVATGLVGNIQYFGAGTRLSVL.

This clonotype was seen only a few times. J is TRBJ1-1 and V is TRBV29-1, with D unclear. V lost 3 bases to trimming and J lost 0 bases, with 5 bases between them. The germline CDR1 and CDR2 sequences are SQVTM and ANQGSEA. This CDR3 is 12 amino acids long. The CDR3 DNA reads as TGCAGCGTTGATCTGTTGAACACTGAAGCTTTCTTT. Translated, it gives CSVDLLNTEAFF.